What follows are 20 T cell receptor beta chains derived from one specimen sequenced in a study of T cell responses to AZD1222 COVID-19 vaccine. Assay: immunoSEQ multiplex PCR; the TCRdb copy retains only in-frame clones and omits some. There are roughly 200,000 clones in the sample; approximately 92% occur only once, and over 1% lies in the top ten. Material: peripheral blood, obtained on day 0 of AZD1222 vaccination. The receptors were sampled from an adult in good health.

The chain employs TRBV28 and TRBJ1-4; D remains ambiguous. CDR1 and CDR2 (germline): MDHEN, SYDVKM. The ends were cut back, 10 bases at V and 1 base at J, with 10 bases in the middle. CDR3 size: 13 residues. CDR3 protein: CATLRETNEKLFF. The DNA of the CDR3 is TGTGCCACCCTGAGAGAAACTAATGAAAAACTGTTTTTT.

The chain has TRBV15 and TRBJ1-5; tentatively, D is TRBD1 (6 bases). V lost 1 base, J lost 0 bases, and 16 bases lay in between. This CDR3 region has 18 residues. From germline, CDR1 is LNHNV and CDR2 YYDKDF (reference sequence). The chain's CDR3 is CATSRVRYQGYSNQPQHF. CDR3 coding DNA: TGTGCCACCAGCAGAGTCCGCTATCAGGGGTATAGCAATCAGCCCCAGCATTTT. The variable domain in full, with the rest retrieved from reference TRBV15 and TRBJ1-5, is DAMVIQNPRYQVTQFGKPVTLSCSQTLNHNVMYWYQQKSSQAPKLLFHYYDKDFNNEADTPDNFQSRRPNTSFCFLDIRSPGLGDTAMYLCATSRVRYQGYSNQPQHFGDGTRLSIL.

This clone occurred a few times. This rearrangement joins TRBV7-9 to TRBJ1-1, with D maybe TRBD1 (5 bases). V was cut by 3 bases and J by 4 bases, with 21 bases left in between. CDR3 size: 17 residues. Germline CDR1 is SEHNR and CDR2 is FQNEAQ (reference sequence). In nucleotides, the CDR3 is TGTGCCAGCAGCTTCCATTCTTCCGGGGCCGGGGGCACTGAAGCTTTCTTT. This codes for CASSFHSSGAGGTEAFF.

This chain connects TRBV12-3 or TRBV12-4 to TRBJ1-5; D is possibly TRBD1 (5 bases). Trimming took 1 base from V and 7 from J, leaving 8 bases between them. This CDR3 has 13 amino acids. The CDR3 DNA follows: TGTGCCAGCAGTTTAGTAGGGGTCCAGCCCCAGCATTTT. As protein: CASSLVGVQPQHF.

The chain combines TRBV28 with TRBJ1-3; D gene ambiguous. The CDR3 contains 13 residues. The germline gives CDR1 MDHEN, CDR2 SYDVKM. V was trimmed by 6 bases and J by 7 bases, leaving 13 bases between them. CDR3 loop: CASRTSNENTIYF. DNA for the CDR3: TGTGCCAGCAGGACGTCGAACGAGAACACCATATATTTT.

This chain uses TRBV27 with TRBJ2-5, with 9 bases identical to TRBD1. CDR1 is MNHEY and CDR2 is SMNVEV in the germline V gene (reference sequence). The CDR3 loop spans 13 amino acids. V dropped 5 bases and J dropped 5; count of bases not matched to a gene: 3. The CDR3 protein is CASSHGQGETQYF. CDR3 in DNA: TGTGCCAGCAGTCACGGACAGGGGGAGACCCAGTACTTC.

The chain joins TRBV4-2 to TRBJ1-6; D possibly corresponds to TRBD1 (5 bases). From germline, CDR1 is LGHNA and CDR2 YNFKEQ. The V end was cut by 1 base, the J end by 7 bases, with 17 bases between. The CDR3 consists of 17 residues. CDR3: CASSQVFQGTGNSPLHF. As DNA, the CDR3 is TGTGCCAGCAGCCAAGTTTTTCAGGGCACGGGGAATTCACCCCTCCACTTT.

This chain uses TRBV11-2 with TRBJ1-2; D may be TRBD1 (5 bases). Germline values: CDR1 SGHAT, CDR2 FQNNGV. V lost 0 bases, J lost 8 bases, and 10 bases lay in between. The CDR3 totals 13 residues. The CDR3 loop is CASSLDGAGGYTF. As DNA, the CDR3 is TGTGCCAGCAGCTTAGACGGGGCAGGAGGCTACACCTTC.

The chain uses TRBV11-2 and TRBJ1-1, with unresolved D. The CDR3 spans 15 residues. V was cut by 2 bases and J by 4 bases, with 14 bases left in between. Per germline, CDR1 SGHAT and CDR2 FQNNGV. CDR3 protein: CASSLPPKRSTEAFF. In DNA, the CDR3 is TGTGCCAGCAGCTTACCCCCGAAGAGGAGCACTGAAGCTTTCTTT.

The chain couples TRBV7-2 to TRBJ2-5; D call uncertain. The V end was cut by 5 bases, the J end by 2 bases, with 12 bases between. Germline values: CDR1 SGHTA, CDR2 FQGNSA. This CDR3 has 14 amino acids. DNA for the CDR3: TGTGCCAGCAGCAAACGGACGCTACAAGAGACCCAGTACTTC. This encodes CASSKRTLQETQYF.

This chain links TRBV30 with TRBJ1-5; D uncertain. The CDR3 runs to 13 residues. Germline V gene sequence: CDR1 GTSNPN, CDR2 SVGIG (reference sequence). The germline V and J ends were trimmed by 7 bases and 0 bases, with 10 bases remaining between them. CDR3 protein: CAYSPDSNQPQHF. CDR3 sequence (DNA): TGTGCCTATTCTCCCGATAGCAATCAGCCCCAGCATTTT.

The chain uses TRBV18 and TRBJ1-1, with no clear D. The V end lost 3 bases, the J end lost 1 base, and 9 bases lay between the germline ends. Germline V gene data show CDR1 as KGHSH and CDR2 as LQKENI. The CDR3 is made up of 14 amino acids. Here the CDR3 reads CASSPRTENTEAFF. The CDR3 DNA reads as TGTGCCAGCTCACCCCGGACTGAGAACACTGAAGCTTTCTTT. The full variable domain, with the rest looked up from reference TRBV18 and TRBJ1-1, is NAGVMQNPRHLVRRRGQEARLRCSPMKGHSHVYWYRQLPEEGLKFMVYLQKENIIDESGMPKERFSAEFPKEGPSILRIQQVVRGDSAAYFCASSPRTENTEAFFGQGTRLTVV.

V and J are TRBV12-3 or TRBV12-4 and TRBJ2-1, with D unresolved. V lost 6 bases to trimming and J lost 7 bases, with 7 bases between them. This CDR3 spans 11 amino acids. CDR3 DNA: TGTGCCAGCAGATTGCTAAATGAGCAGTTCTTC. Amino acids: CASRLLNEQFF.

This clone was counted a single time. This sequence joins TRBV5-4 and TRBJ1-2; D remains ambiguous. Per germline, CDR1 SGHNT and CDR2 YYREEE (reference sequence). This CDR3 spans 13 amino acids. Trimming stripped 2 bases from V and 7 bases from J, with 12 bases between. CDR3 sequence (DNA): TGTGCCAGCAGCTTCCGCGGAGGGTTTGGCTACACCTTC. It encodes CASSFRGGFGYTF.

This chain connects TRBV27 to TRBJ1-2; a weak D match, TRBD1 (5 bases). The CDR3 totals 15 residues. V lost 10 bases and J 2 bases, leaving 20 bases between the germline ends. Germline V gives CDR1 MNHEY, CDR2 SMNVEV (reference sequence). The CDR3 is CATSPSAGTNYGYTF. In DNA form, the CDR3 reads TGTGCCACTTCCCCCAGTGCCGGGACCAACTATGGCTACACCTTC.

The chain has TRBV11-1 and TRBJ2-3; TRBD2 agrees at 12 bases. The germline gives CDR1 SGHAT, CDR2 FQDESV (reference sequence). V was pared by 6 bases and J by 7 bases, with 8 bases of the junction left unmatched. CDR3 length: 15 residues. The CDR3 DNA follows: TGTGCCAGCAGGGCCGGGACTAGCGGGTCGAATACGCAGTATTTT. It yields the protein CASRAGTSGSNTQYF.

This clone came up once. The J gene is TRBJ2-7, the V gene TRBV6-5, with D unresolved. The V gene lost 4 bases and the J gene lost 2 bases, with 6 bases spanning the gap. The germline CDR1 and CDR2 sequences are MNHEY and SVGAGI. CDR3 length: 12 residues. CDR3: CASSFSPYEQYF. The CDR3 DNA sequence: TGTGCCAGCAGTTTCAGCCCCTACGAGCAGTACTTC.

The chain employs TRBV5-1 and TRBJ2-2; 12 nucleotides agree with TRBD1. With 4 bases clipped from V and 4 bases from J, the junction kept 5 bases outside the gene matches. CDR3 size: 16 residues. Per germline, CDR1 SGHRS and CDR2 YFSETQ. The CDR3 DNA is TGCGCCAGCAGCCCGGGACAGGGGGCGGTCACCGGGGAGCTGTTTTTT. Its protein product is CASSPGQGAVTGELFF.

About this clone: Within the sample, other DNA sequences also encode this same CDR3. The rearrangement links TRBV3-1 (or the pseudogene TRBV3-2) to TRBJ1-5; D remains ambiguous. Trimming removed 0 bases from V and 7 bases from J, with 7 bases in between. The length of the CDR3 is 13 residues. Germline V gene lookup returns CDR1 LGHDT and CDR2 YNNKEL (reference sequence). The DNA for the CDR3 is TGTGCCAGCAGCCAAGATCGAGAACAGCCCCAGCATTTT. Translated: CASSQDREQPQHF.

The chain combines TRBV14 with TRBJ2-5, with 13 bases identical to TRBD2. V gave up 5 bases and J gave up 5 bases; unmatched junction bases: 8. Germline V lookup: CDR1 SGHDN, CDR2 FVKESK. This CDR3 contains 16 residues. The CDR3: CASSGLAGVKRETQYF. The CDR3 DNA reads TGTGCCAGCAGCGGACTAGCGGGGGTGAAGAGGGAGACCCAGTACTTC.